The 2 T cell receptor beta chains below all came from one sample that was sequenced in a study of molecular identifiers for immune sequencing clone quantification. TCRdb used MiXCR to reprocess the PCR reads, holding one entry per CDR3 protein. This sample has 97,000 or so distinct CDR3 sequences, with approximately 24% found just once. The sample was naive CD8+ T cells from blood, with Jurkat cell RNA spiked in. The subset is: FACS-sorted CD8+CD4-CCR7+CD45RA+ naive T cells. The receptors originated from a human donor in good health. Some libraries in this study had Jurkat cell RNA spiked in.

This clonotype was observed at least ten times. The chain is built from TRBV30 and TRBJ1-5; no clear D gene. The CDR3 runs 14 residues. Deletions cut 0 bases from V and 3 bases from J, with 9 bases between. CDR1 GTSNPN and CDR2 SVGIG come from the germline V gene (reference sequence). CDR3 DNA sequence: TGTGCCTGGAGTGTACCAGGCATCAATCAGCCCCAGCATTTT. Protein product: CAWSVPGINQPQHF.

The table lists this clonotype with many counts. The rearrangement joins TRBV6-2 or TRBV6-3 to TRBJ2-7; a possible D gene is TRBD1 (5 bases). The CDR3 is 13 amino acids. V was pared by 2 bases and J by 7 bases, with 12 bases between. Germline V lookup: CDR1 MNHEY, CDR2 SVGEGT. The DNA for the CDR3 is TGTGCCAGCAGTTACCCCGAGACAGCGGAGCAGTACTTC. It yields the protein CASSYPETAEQYF.